This TCR beta chain is from a study of blood T cells in healthy people across ages. Study-level points and caveats: Naive CD4+ cell counts and diversity both ran higher in long-lived than in aged donors. Naive and antigen-experienced cells were not separated, limiting conclusive comparison.

This CDR3 region has 18 residues. The ends were cut back, 4 bases at V and 0 bases at J, with 19 bases in the middle. The germline gives CDR1 MNHEY, CDR2 SVGAGI. It was with a sample-barcoded 5' primer and a J-beta primer mix that a second PCR of roughly 6 to 11 cycles was run. TCRdb processed the 5' RACE reads anew with MiXCR; each CDR3 protein has one entry. The data hold about 1,400,000 distinct CDR3 sequences, with 42% observed a single time. Note on this clonotype: Its antigen is currently unknown.

The V call is TRBV6-5, the J call TRBJ2-1; no clear D gene. The sample taken for sequencing was blood. The sequence was collected from a woman aged 18-29 years in good health. The CDR3 bases are TGTGCCAGCAGTTCCCGCTATGAGGCGCGGAGCTCCTACAATGAGCAGTTCTTC. This sequence encodes CASSSRYEARSSYNEQFF.